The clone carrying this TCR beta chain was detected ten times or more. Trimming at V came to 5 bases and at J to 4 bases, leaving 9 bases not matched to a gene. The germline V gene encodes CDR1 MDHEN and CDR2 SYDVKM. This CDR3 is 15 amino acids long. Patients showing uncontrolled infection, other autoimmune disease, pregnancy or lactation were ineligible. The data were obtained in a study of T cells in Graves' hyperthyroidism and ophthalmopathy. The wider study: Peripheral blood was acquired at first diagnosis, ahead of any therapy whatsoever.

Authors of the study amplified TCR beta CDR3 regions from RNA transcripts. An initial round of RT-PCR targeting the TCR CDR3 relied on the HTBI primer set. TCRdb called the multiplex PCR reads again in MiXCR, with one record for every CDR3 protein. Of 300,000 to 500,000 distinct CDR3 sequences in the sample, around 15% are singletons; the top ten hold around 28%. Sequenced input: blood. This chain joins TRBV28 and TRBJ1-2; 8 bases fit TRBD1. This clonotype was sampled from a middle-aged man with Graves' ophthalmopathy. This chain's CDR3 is CASSVRDRLIYGYTF. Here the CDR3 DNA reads TGTGCCAGCAGTGTACGGGACAGGCTTATCTATGGCTACACCTTC.